Shown below are 25 T cell receptor beta chains from a single sample sequenced in a study of blood T cell repertoires in COVID-19. Sequencing was performed with immunoSEQ multiplex PCR; in TCRdb, only in-frame clones are kept and a portion is missing. Here the sample spans around 100,000 clones, approximately 93% being singletons. The sample was peripheral blood. All receptors come from a man aged 50 or older with active COVID-19.

The chain carries TRBV28 and TRBJ1-2; 8 nucleotides agree with TRBD1. V was clipped by 4 bases and J by 1 base; unmatched bases: 14. This CDR3 is 18 amino acids long. Germline CDR1 is MDHEN and CDR2 is SYDVKM. The CDR3 bases are TGTGCCAGCAGTTCTGGGGGCAGGGGGCGCATAGGTAACTATGGCTACACCTTC. Translated, it gives CASSSGGRGRIGNYGYTF.

The chain has TRBV12-3 or TRBV12-4 and TRBJ2-5; perhaps TRBD1 as D (5 bases). The CDR3 is 12 residues long. The V end was cut by 3 bases, the J end by 5 bases, with 7 bases between. CDR3 sequence reads: CASSLGRETQYF. The CDR3 DNA sequence: TGTGCCAGCAGTTTGGGGCGGGAGACCCAGTACTTC.

The V call is TRBV5-4, the J call TRBJ2-2, with D perhaps TRBD2 (6 bases). The germline CDR1 and CDR2 sequences are SGHNT and YYREEE (reference sequence). The CDR3 length is 13 residues. The V end lost 0 bases, the J end lost 6 bases, and 6 bases lay between the germline ends. CDR3 in DNA: TGTGCCAGCAGCTTGGGACTAGCCGGGGAGCTGTTTTTT. It is translated as CASSLGLAGELFF.

The V call is TRBV5-1, the J call TRBJ2-6; D perhaps matches TRBD1 (6 bases). The CDR3 sequence is 16 residues long. Germline loops: CDR1 SGHRS, CDR2 YFSETQ. V lost 2 bases and J 3 bases, leaving 12 bases between the germline ends. The CDR3 DNA is TGCGCCAGCAGCTTCCAGGGGACGGGTGGGGCCAACGTCCTGACTTTC. As protein: CASSFQGTGGANVLTF. The full variable domain, rest sourced from reference TRBV5-1 and TRBJ2-6, is KAGVTQTPRYLIKTRGQQVTLSCSPISGHRSVSWYQQTPGQGLQFLFEYFSETQRNKGNFPGRFSGRQFSNSRSEMNVSTLELGDSALYLCASSFQGTGGANVLTFGAGSRLTVL.

This clone was seen once. This chain links TRBV5-1 with TRBJ2-5, with no clear D. The CDR3 length is 14 residues. CDR1 and CDR2 (germline): SGHRS, YFSETQ. V lost 0 bases and J lost 0, with 6 bases in between. The CDR3 DNA follows: TGCGCCAGCAGCTTGGGCAGGTACCAAGAGACCCAGTACTTC. Residues: CASSLGRYQETQYF.

The count of this clone is one. The chain recombines TRBV28 with TRBJ2-7; 16 positions match TRBD2. The CDR3 is 17 residues long. The V gene's germline CDR1 is MDHEN and CDR2 SYDVKM. V was pared by 4 bases and J by 8 bases, with 11 bases of the junction left unmatched. The CDR3 region has the DNA TGTGCCAGCAGTTCCTCCGGGACTAGCGGGAGGGCCGATAAGCAGTACGTC. The encoded protein is CASSSSGTSGRADKQYV.

This chain joins TRBV5-4 and TRBJ2-7, with no clear D. From germline, CDR1 is SGHNT and CDR2 YYREEE (reference sequence). V was clipped by 0 bases and J by 6 bases, with 7 bases between them. This CDR3 region has 12 residues. The CDR3 DNA sequence: TGTGCCAGCAGCTTGGACACTACCGAGCAGTACTTC. Protein sequence: CASSLDTTEQYF.

The chain joins TRBV7-2 to TRBJ2-4, with 11 bases matching TRBD1. The CDR3 length is 15 residues. Germline CDR1 reads SGHTA; CDR2 reads FQGNSA. Germline trimming cut 1 base from V and 6 bases from J; bases unmatched to any gene: 2. This chain's CDR3 is CASSLDGTGGNIQYF. CDR3 nucleotides: TGTGCCAGCAGCTTAGATGGGACAGGGGGAAACATTCAGTACTTC.

V gene TRBV12-3 or TRBV12-4 combines with J gene TRBJ2-2, with D possibly matching TRBD1 (5 bases). This CDR3 is built from 13 residues. Trimming pared 2 bases from V and 5 bases from J, leaving 6 bases between. The CDR3 reads CASSLKGTGELFF. CDR3 nucleotide sequence: TGTGCCAGCAGTTTAAAGGGGACCGGGGAGCTGTTTTTT.

The chain couples TRBV28 to TRBJ1-5, with 7 bases identical to TRBD1. Germline V gene sequence: CDR1 MDHEN, CDR2 SYDVKM. J lost 7 bases, V lost 5 bases, and 5 bases had no gene match. There are 13 residues in the CDR3. For the CDR3, the DNA is TGTGCCAGCAGTATACAGGGGCTGCAGCCCCAGCATTTT. It translates to CASSIQGLQPQHF.

This chain connects TRBV5-1 to TRBJ2-5; 14 bases are shared with TRBD2. The CDR3 loop spans 17 amino acids. CDR1 and CDR2 (germline): SGHRS, YFSETQ. The junction had 4 bases not matched to a gene; V was cut back by 2 bases and J by 1 base. The CDR3 spells CASSFSGLAGGQETQYF. CDR3 sequence (DNA): TGCGCCAGCAGCTTTTCCGGACTAGCGGGGGGCCAAGAGACCCAGTACTTC.

The V gene is TRBV5-1, the J gene TRBJ1-4, with unresolved D. The length of the CDR3 is 11 residues. Germline CDR1 SGHRS, CDR2 YFSETQ. Trimming took 5 bases from V and 8 from J, leaving 7 bases between them. The CDR3 bases are TGCGCCAGCAGATCCGGGGAAAAACTGTTTTTT. Its translation: CASRSGEKLFF.

The chain employs TRBV11-2 and TRBJ2-3, with 12 bases identical to TRBD2. The CDR3 spans 12 residues. Per the germline V gene, CDR1 is SGHAT and CDR2 is FQNNGV. J lost 13 bases, V lost 4 bases, and 3 bases had no gene match. Here the CDR3 reads CASSSTSGRKYF. In DNA form, the CDR3 reads TGTGCCAGCAGCTCCACTAGCGGGAGGAAGTATTTT.

This chain joins TRBV9 and TRBJ1-6; D is undetermined. CDR3 length: 15 amino acids. Trimming cost V 3 bases and J 0 bases, with 7 bases left between them. Germline V gives CDR1 SGDLS, CDR2 YYNGEE. In nucleotides, the CDR3 is TGTGCCAGCAGCGCCCTAAGCTCCTATAATTCACCCCTCCACTTT. It yields the protein CASSALSSYNSPLHF.

The CDR3 region has the DNA TGTGCTATCGGGGAGGGGGGAGTCGCCACCGGGGAGCTGTTTTTT. Its protein product is CAIGEGGVATGELFF. The chain couples TRBV7-8 to TRBJ2-2, with a tentative D call TRBD2 (7 bases). The CDR3 loop spans 15 amino acids. The germline CDR1 and CDR2 sequences are SGHVS and FQNEAQ.

The chain uses TRBV20-1 and TRBJ2-1, with TRBD1 as a possible D gene (6 bases). This CDR3 region has 14 residues. CDR1 is DFQATT, CDR2 SNEGSKA, per germline (reference sequence). Trimming removed 3 bases from V and 9 bases from J, with 18 bases in between. The CDR3, as DNA: TGCAGTGCTAGTACAAGTACAGGGAGTGGTGAGCAGTTCTTC. Protein sequence: CSASTSTGSGEQFF.

The chain couples TRBV13 to TRBJ2-1, with D maybe TRBD2 (6 bases). Germline loops: CDR1 PRHDT, CDR2 FYEKMQ (reference sequence). The germline V and J ends were trimmed by 6 bases and 9 bases, with 12 bases remaining between them. The CDR3 length is 12 residues. CDR3 residues: CASSWGDGEQFF. In DNA, the CDR3 is TGTGCCAGCAGTTGGGGGGACGGTGAGCAGTTCTTC.

V gene TRBV4-1 combines with J gene TRBJ2-4; D is possibly TRBD1 (6 bases). The V end lost 4 bases, the J end lost 5 bases, and 9 bases lay between the germline ends. The CDR3 runs 13 residues. Germline CDR1 reads MGHRA; CDR2 reads YSYEKL. CDR3 protein: CASSLHRENIQYF. The CDR3 nucleotides read TGCGCCAGCAGCCTACACAGGGAAAACATTCAGTACTTC.

This sequence joins TRBV11-2 and TRBJ2-1; 8 nucleotides align to TRBD1. The CDR3 covers 17 residues. J lost 0 bases, V lost 1 base, and 5 bases had no gene match. Germline V gene sequence: CDR1 SGHAT, CDR2 FQNNGV. CDR3 sequence: CASSLVTGGSSYNEQFF. The CDR3 DNA sequence: TGTGCCAGCAGCTTAGTTACAGGGGGGAGCTCCTACAATGAGCAGTTCTTC.

This clone occurred once. Other DNA sequences in this specimen translate into the identical CDR3. This sequence joins TRBV3-1 (or the pseudogene TRBV3-2) and TRBJ2-1, with D tentatively TRBD1 (5 bases). The CDR3 runs 11 residues. V shed 4 bases and J shed 7 bases, with 5 bases lying between them. Germline CDR1 LGHDT, CDR2 YNNKEL (reference sequence). CDR3: CASSPGNEQFF. DNA of the CDR3: TGTGCCAGCAGCCCAGGGAATGAGCAGTTCTTC.

The chain employs TRBV7-6 and TRBJ1-6; 7 bases map to TRBD1. The CDR3 has 15 residues. The V gene's germline CDR1 is SGHVS and CDR2 FNYEAQ. The V segment lost 4 bases and the J segment 7 bases; nucleotides outside the gene matches: 7. CDR3 coding DNA: TGTGCCAGCAGCTCCCGACAGGGTAAAAATTCACCCCTCCACTTT. Translated: CASSSRQGKNSPLHF.

This sequence joins TRBV6-6 and TRBJ1-4, with 9 bases matching TRBD1. This CDR3 is built from 15 residues. CDR1 is MNHNY, CDR2 SVGAGI, per germline (reference sequence). V was clipped by 5 bases and J by 5 bases; unmatched bases: 6. The CDR3 spells CASSRTDRGNEKLFF. CDR3 in DNA: TGTGCCAGCAGTAGAACAGACAGGGGGAATGAAAAACTGTTTTTT.

V usage is TRBV11-1 and J usage is TRBJ1-2, with a weak D call TRBD1 (6 bases). The CDR3 is 15 residues long. The germline V gene has CDR1 SGHAT and CDR2 FQDESV (reference sequence). Trimming removed 5 bases at V and 2 bases at J, with 15 bases between. The CDR3 sequence is CASSPAGTPNYGYTF. The CDR3 coding sequence is TGTGCCAGCAGCCCAGCCGGGACACCAAACTATGGCTACACCTTC.

The V and J genes are TRBV24-1 and TRBJ2-5; the match to TRBD1 covers 9 bases. The CDR3 is 15 amino acids. V dropped 3 bases and J dropped 5; count of bases not matched to a gene: 6. The V gene's germline CDR1 is KGHDR and CDR2 SFDVKD. CDR3 protein: CATSDPQGALETQYF. DNA of the CDR3: TGTGCCACCAGTGATCCACAGGGGGCGTTGGAGACCCAGTACTTC.

The rearrangement joins TRBV6-5 to TRBJ1-4, with a tentative D call TRBD1 (6 bases). This CDR3 spans 15 amino acids. The V end lost 5 bases, the J end lost 0 bases, and 10 bases lay between the germline ends. Germline CDR1 MNHEY, CDR2 SVGAGI. CDR3 protein: CASSIRQATNEKLFF. Written as DNA, the CDR3 is TGTGCCAGCAGTATTCGACAGGCAACTAATGAAAAACTGTTTTTT.